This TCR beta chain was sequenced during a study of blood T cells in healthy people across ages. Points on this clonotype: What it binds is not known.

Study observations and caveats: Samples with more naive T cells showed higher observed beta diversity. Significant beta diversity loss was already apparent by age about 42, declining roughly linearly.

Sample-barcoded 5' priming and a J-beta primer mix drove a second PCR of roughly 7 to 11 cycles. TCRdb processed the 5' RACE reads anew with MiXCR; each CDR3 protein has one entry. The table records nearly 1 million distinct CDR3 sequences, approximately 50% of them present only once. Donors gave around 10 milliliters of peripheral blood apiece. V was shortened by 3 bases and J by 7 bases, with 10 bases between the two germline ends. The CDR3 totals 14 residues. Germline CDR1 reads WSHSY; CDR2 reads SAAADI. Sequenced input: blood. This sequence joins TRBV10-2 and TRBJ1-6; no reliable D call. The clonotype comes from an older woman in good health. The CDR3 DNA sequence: TGCGCCAGCAGTGATGGGCAGAGCAATTCACCCCTCCACTTT. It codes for CASSDGQSNSPLHF.